The 27 T cell receptor beta chains below were found in one sample sequenced in a study of T-cell reconstitution after alpha-beta-depleted transplantation in children. The TCRbeta library incorporated unique molecular identifiers. MiXCR, applied by TCRdb to the PCR reads, yields one record per CDR3 protein. The sample yields over 550,000 distinct CDR3 sequences, about 10% seen once. The specimen comprised PBMCs from the stem cell graft donor, sampled from the stem cell graft. Every receptor here comes from a human donor who donated a stem cell graft to a child with acute myeloid leukemia.

The chain joins TRBV11-1 to TRBJ2-2; TRBD1 aligns across 11 bases. Germline CDR1 is SGHAT and CDR2 is FQDESV (reference sequence). The V segment lost 3 bases and the J segment 3 bases; nucleotides outside the gene matches: 12. This CDR3 is built from 19 residues. CDR3 residues: CASSFPGTGGSLDTGELFF. The CDR3 nucleotides read TGTGCCAGCAGCTTCCCCGGGACAGGGGGTTCCTTGGACACCGGGGAGCTGTTTTTT. Full variable domain (outside the CDR3, taken from reference TRBV11-1 and TRBJ2-2): EAEVAQSPRYKITEKSQAVAFWCDPISGHATLYWYRQILGQGPELLVQFQDESVVDDSQLPKDRFSAERLKGVDSTLKIQPAELGDSAMYLCASSFPGTGGSLDTGELFFGEGSRLTVL.

The chain combines TRBV12-3 or TRBV12-4 with TRBJ1-2, with TRBD1 matching over 11 bases. The CDR3 extends over 13 amino acids. V dropped 8 bases and J dropped 4; count of bases not matched to a gene: 3. The CDR3 reads CASWTGGGYGYTF. CDR3 nucleotide sequence: TGTGCCAGCTGGACAGGGGGCGGCTATGGCTACACCTTC.

The table lists this clonotype with many counts. The rearrangement joins TRBV20-1 to TRBJ2-1; unclear D gene. The CDR3 extends over 11 amino acids. Trimming took off 4 bases at V and 7 bases at J, with 8 bases between the two ends. CDR1 is DFQATT and CDR2 is SNEGSKA in the germline V gene (reference sequence). In DNA form, the CDR3 reads TGCAGTGCTACAGTTGAGAATGAGCAGTTCTTC. It codes for CSATVENEQFF.

A few counts support this clonotype. The chain links TRBV6-5 to TRBJ2-1; tentative D call: TRBD2 (5 bases). Trimming shortened V by 2 bases and J by 7 bases, and 15 bases separated the two germline ends. Per germline, CDR1 MNHEY and CDR2 SVGAGI. This CDR3 is built from 15 residues. The chain's CDR3 is CASSYGRRMGNEQFF. The CDR3 DNA is TGTGCCAGCAGTTACGGACGGAGGATGGGAAATGAGCAGTTCTTC.

In its sample, this clonotype was seen many times. The chain joins TRBV12-3 or TRBV12-4 to TRBJ2-2; tentatively, D is TRBD1 or TRBD2 (5 bases each). Trimming left V 6 bases short and J 9 bases short, with 17 bases between. The CDR3 totals 14 residues. The CDR3 is CASSSGRSSRELFF. The CDR3 nucleotides are TGTGCCAGCAGCTCGGGACGGTCAAGCCGGGAGCTGTTTTTT.

This clonotype was seen many times. V gene TRBV7-2 combines with J gene TRBJ2-6; D remains unclear. Trimming took 10 bases from V and 1 from J, leaving 11 bases between them. The CDR3 loop spans 14 amino acids. Germline CDR1 and CDR2: SGHTA and FQGNSA. The CDR3, as DNA: TGTGCCACCAAAAGGGTATCTGGGGCCAACGTCCTGACTTTC. It codes for CATKRVSGANVLTF.

The gene calls are TRBV18 and TRBJ2-1; 8 bases are a match to TRBD2. Germline-derived CDR1 and CDR2 are KGHSH and LQKENI. The CDR3 has 15 amino acids. The trim removed 1 base at V and 4 bases at J, leaving 3 bases unmatched. The CDR3 spells CASSPQSSGYNEQFF. The CDR3 DNA is TGTGCCAGCTCACCACAGTCTAGCGGGTACAATGAGCAGTTCTTC.

This clonotype was seen repeatedly, ten times or more. The chain links TRBV29-1 to TRBJ2-1; 8 bases are shared with TRBD2. This CDR3 spans 14 amino acids. Germline trimming cut 7 bases from V and 2 bases from J; bases unmatched to any gene: 7. Germline V gene lookup returns CDR1 SQVTM and CDR2 ANQGSEA. The CDR3 sequence is CSGYGGLAYNEQFF. The CDR3 region has the DNA TGCAGCGGATATGGGGGACTAGCCTACAATGAGCAGTTCTTC.

Many counts were recorded for this clonotype. The chain recombines TRBV15 with TRBJ2-3; 7 bases map to TRBD1. This CDR3 spans 14 amino acids. The V gene end was trimmed by 6 bases and the J gene end by 2 bases; junction bases not matched to a gene: 5. Per germline, CDR1 LNHNV and CDR2 YYDKDF (reference sequence). CDR3 nucleotide sequence: TGTGCCACCAGTTCCGGGACAGACACAGATACGCAGTATTTT. It specifies CATSSGTDTDTQYF. Based on the CDR3 plus reference TRBV15 and TRBJ2-3, the full variable domain is DAMVIQNPRYQVTQFGKPVTLSCSQTLNHNVMYWYQQKSSQAPKLLFHYYDKDFNNEADTPDNFQSRRPNTSFCFLDIRSPGLGDTAMYLCATSSGTDTDTQYFGPGTRLTVL.

The chain joins TRBV20-1 to TRBJ1-2; the D gene is possibly TRBD1 (6 bases). Germline V gene lookup returns CDR1 DFQATT and CDR2 SNEGSKA (reference sequence). V was cut by 0 bases and J by 4 bases, with 18 bases left in between. This CDR3 is 16 amino acids long. The CDR3 loop is CSARDQDRGATYGYTF. The CDR3, as DNA: TGCAGTGCTAGAGATCAGGACCGGGGGGCGACCTATGGCTACACCTTC.

This clonotype was seen a handful of times. V gene TRBV25-1 combines with J gene TRBJ2-7, with TRBD1 matching over 12 bases. Germline CDR1 and CDR2: MGHDK and SYGVNS. The CDR3 is 16 amino acids. The trim removed 3 bases at V and 5 bases at J, leaving 8 bases unmatched. CDR3 in DNA: TGTGCCAGCAGTGACCTGGGACAGGGGGCGTTTCACGAGCAGTACTTC. It is translated as CASSDLGQGAFHEQYF.

This clonotype was recorded a few times. This sequence joins TRBV5-1 and TRBJ1-3; D not certain. CDR1 is SGHRS, CDR2 YFSETQ, per germline. This CDR3 is 13 amino acids long. Trimming took off 4 bases at V and 2 bases at J, with 7 bases between the two ends. CDR3 amino acids: CASSRQTGNTIYF. The CDR3, as DNA: TGCGCCAGCAGCCGACAAACTGGAAACACCATATATTTT.

This clonotype was counted ten times or more. The J gene is TRBJ2-7, the V gene TRBV12-3 or TRBV12-4, with D tentatively TRBD1 (6 bases). The CDR3 has 12 amino acids. The ends were cut back, 3 bases at V and 4 bases at J, with 7 bases in the middle. CDR3 amino acids: CASSLTGYEQYF. CDR3 in DNA: TGTGCCAGCAGTTTGACAGGTTACGAGCAGTACTTC.

This clonotype was detected only a few times. The rearrangement links TRBV6-5 to TRBJ1-2; tentatively, D is TRBD1 (5 bases). The CDR3 is 14 residues long. Trimming left V 2 bases short and J 4 bases short, with 11 bases between. Germline V gene data show CDR1 as MNHEY and CDR2 as SVGAGI. The CDR3 nucleotides read TGTGCCAGCAGTTACGAAGCAGGGACCTATGGCTACACCTTC. It translates to CASSYEAGTYGYTF.

Here the CDR3 DNA reads TGTGCCAGCAGTTCGGGCCCTGATCTGCTAAACAATGAGCAGTTCTTC. Its translation: CASSSGPDLLNNEQFF. J is TRBJ2-1 and V is TRBV28, with D hard to call. V lost 4 bases to trimming and J lost 5 bases, with 18 bases between them. This CDR3 comprises 16 residues. Germline V gene lookup returns CDR1 MDHEN and CDR2 SYDVKM.

A few counts support this clonotype. The chain has TRBV9 and TRBJ2-2; D uncertain. CDR1 and CDR2 (germline): SGDLS, YYNGEE. The V end lost 0 bases, the J end lost 4 bases, and 7 bases lay between the germline ends. This CDR3 contains 14 residues. The CDR3 region has the DNA TGTGCCAGCAGCGTAGGTGTGGGCACCGGGGAGCTGTTTTTT. Translation: CASSVGVGTGELFF. Using reference TRBV9 and TRBJ2-2 for the parts outside the CDR3, the full variable domain is DSGVTQTPKHLITATGQRVTLRCSPRSGDLSVYWYQQSLDQGLQFLIQYYNGEERAKGNILERFSAQQFPDLHSELNLSSLELGDSALYFCASSVGVGTGELFFGEGSRLTVL.

Many counts were recorded for this clonotype. This sequence joins TRBV20-1 and TRBJ2-7, with D perhaps TRBD1 (5 bases). The V end was cut by 5 bases, the J end by 1 base, with 9 bases between. The V gene's germline CDR1 is DFQATT and CDR2 SNEGSKA (reference sequence). The CDR3 is 12 amino acids. For the CDR3, the DNA is TGCAGTGCTCCCAGGGATTCCTACGAGCAGTACTTC. As protein: CSAPRDSYEQYF.

This clonotype was detected only a few times. The chain has TRBV4-2 and TRBJ2-3, with 10 bases aligning to TRBD2. The ends lost 1 base at V and 6 bases at J; junction bases unmatched: 4. Germline-derived CDR1 and CDR2 are LGHNA and YNFKEQ. The CDR3 length is 15 residues. The CDR3 nucleotides read TGTGCCAGCAGCCAAGGATCTAGCGGGGGTGATACGCAGTATTTT. It specifies CASSQGSSGGDTQYF.

The CDR3 nucleotides are TGTGCCAGCACTCCCATCAAGGGGGGCTCTACCTACGAGCAGTACTTC. Residues: CASTPIKGGSTYEQYF. The chain uses TRBV6-2 or TRBV6-3 and TRBJ2-7; D assignment may be TRBD1 or TRBD2 (6 bases each). The CDR3 consists of 16 residues. Trimming took 7 bases from V and 2 from J, leaving 21 bases between them. CDR1 MNHEY and CDR2 SVGEGT come from the germline V gene.

Note on this clonotype: This sequence may be a read error, since a much larger clone differs from it by one base. The chain uses TRBV7-3 and TRBJ2-7; TRBD2 aligns across 8 bases. The CDR3 spans 14 residues. The germline gives CDR1 SGHTA, CDR2 FQGTGA. Germline trimming cut 6 bases from V and 5 bases from J; bases unmatched to any gene: 9. CDR3 DNA sequence: TGTGCCAGCAGTTCGTGGGTACTAGCGGACGAGCAGTACTTC. Protein: CASSSWVLADEQYF. Based on the CDR3 plus reference TRBV7-3 and TRBJ2-7, the full variable domain is GAGVSQTPSNKVTEKGKYVELRCDPISGHTALYWYRQSLGQGPEFLIYFQGTGAADDSGLPNDRFFAVRPEGSVSTLKIQRTERGDSAVYLCASSSWVLADEQYFGPGTRLTVT.

V is TRBV20-1 and J is TRBJ2-3; 7 bases match TRBD1. Trimming cost V 6 bases and J 2 bases; bases outside gene matches: 5. The CDR3 spans 13 residues. The germline gives CDR1 DFQATT, CDR2 SNEGSKA (reference sequence). The CDR3 DNA sequence: TGCAGTGCATGGGACAGAAACACAGATACGCAGTATTTT. Its protein product is CSAWDRNTDTQYF.

This clonotype was seen ten or more times. The genes are TRBV15 and TRBJ1-1; no clear D gene. The V end lost 0 bases, the J end lost 1 base, and 12 bases lay between the germline ends. Looked up from germline, CDR1 is LNHNV and CDR2 is YYDKDF (reference sequence). The CDR3 spans 16 residues. The CDR3 spells CATSRDLGVGNTEAFF. The CDR3 DNA reads TGTGCCACCAGCAGAGATCTTGGGGTAGGGAACACTGAAGCTTTCTTT.

V gene TRBV7-6 combines with J gene TRBJ2-1, with 9 positions matching TRBD2. Looked up from germline, CDR1 is SGHVS and CDR2 is FNYEAQ. Trimming at V came to 0 bases and at J to 9 bases, leaving 9 bases not matched to a gene. The CDR3 is 16 residues long. CDR3 sequence reads: CASSLAVGGRAFEQFF. The CDR3 region has the DNA TGTGCCAGCAGCTTAGCGGTGGGCGGGAGGGCCTTTGAGCAGTTCTTC. The entire variable domain, with the rest obtained from reference TRBV7-6 and TRBJ2-1, is as follows: GAGVSQSPRYKVTKRGQDVALRCDPISGHVSLYWYRQALGQGPEFLTYFNYEAQQDKSGLPNDRFSAERPEGSISTLTIQRTEQRDSAMYRCASSLAVGGRAFEQFFGPGTRLTVL.

The chain is built from TRBV9 and TRBJ2-7; D is ambiguous. Germline CDR1 SGDLS, CDR2 YYNGEE. Trimming took 0 bases from V and 2 from J, leaving 12 bases between them. This CDR3 region has 15 residues. As DNA, the CDR3 is TGTGCCAGCAGCGTAGTACCGCACCTCACCTACGAGCAGTACTTC. It encodes CASSVVPHLTYEQYF.

This clonotype was seen a handful of times. The chain is built from TRBV20-1 and TRBJ2-7; TRBD2 matches 7 bases. V dropped 6 bases and J dropped 2; count of bases not matched to a gene: 13. The CDR3 has 15 amino acids. The germline CDR1 and CDR2 sequences are DFQATT and SNEGSKA (reference sequence). CDR3 region: CSAPRGGSYPYEQYF. CDR3 DNA: TGCAGTGCCCCCCGGGGCGGGAGTTACCCCTACGAGCAGTACTTC.

This clonotype appeared many times. Its ends do not fully match the called genes, so a read error is possible. The chain combines TRBV7-7 with TRBJ2-2; 11 bases fit TRBD2. Germline CDR1 is SSHAT and CDR2 is FNYEAQ (reference sequence). The CDR3 spans 16 residues. CDR3 DNA sequence: TGTGCTAGCAGCTTGACTCTAGCGGGAGGTACCGGGGAGCTGTTTTTT. This encodes CASSLTLAGGTGELFF.

The V gene is TRBV18, the J gene TRBJ2-6; D is unclear. The V gene's germline CDR1 is KGHSH and CDR2 LQKENI. The CDR3 extends over 17 amino acids. Trimming cost V 3 bases and J 2 bases, with 14 bases left between them. The DNA for the CDR3 is TGTGCCAGCTCACCTATACTACCTACGACTGGGGCCAACGTCCTGACTTTC. Its translation is CASSPILPTTGANVLTF.